The clone carrying this T cell receptor (beta chain) was seen at least ten times. Out of 8.5 to 10 ml of fresh peripheral blood came the PBMCs. This sample stems from a study of T cells in Graves' hyperthyroidism and ophthalmopathy. The investigators amplified TCR beta CDR3 regions from RNA transcripts. Using the HTBI primer set, a first-round RT-PCR was run on the TCR CDR3. A single record per CDR3 protein comes from TCRdb applying MiXCR to the multiplex PCR reads. This sample yields over 350,000 distinct CDR3 sequences, of which about 14% are seen a single time; around 27% belongs to the top ten. This sequence originates from a man in his forties or fifties with Graves' ophthalmopathy. Material: blood.

The CDR3: CSAPPKARGYGYTF. CDR3 in DNA: TGCAGTGCGCCACCCAAAGCCCGGGGCTATGGCTACACCTTC. The rearrangement links TRBV20-1 to TRBJ1-2; D is unresolved. Germline V gives CDR1 DFQATT, CDR2 SNEGSKA (reference sequence). The CDR3 is 14 amino acids. The ends were cut back, 6 bases at V and 4 bases at J, with 18 bases in the middle.